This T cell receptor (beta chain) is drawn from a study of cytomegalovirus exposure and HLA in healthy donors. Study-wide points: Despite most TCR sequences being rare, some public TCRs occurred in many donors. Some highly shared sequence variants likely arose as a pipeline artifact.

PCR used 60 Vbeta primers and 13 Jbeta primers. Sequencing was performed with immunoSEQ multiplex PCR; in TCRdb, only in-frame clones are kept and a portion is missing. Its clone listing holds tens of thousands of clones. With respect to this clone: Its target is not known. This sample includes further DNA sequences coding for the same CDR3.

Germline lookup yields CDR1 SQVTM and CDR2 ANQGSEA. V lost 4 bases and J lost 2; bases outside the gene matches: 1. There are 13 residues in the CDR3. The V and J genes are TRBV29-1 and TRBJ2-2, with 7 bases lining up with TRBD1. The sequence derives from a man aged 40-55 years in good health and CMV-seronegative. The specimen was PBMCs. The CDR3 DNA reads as TGCAGCGTTGGAGGGGGCAACACCGGGGAGCTGTTTTTT. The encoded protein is CSVGGGNTGELFF.